Below are 29 T cell receptor beta chains sequenced from a single sample in a study of shared clonotypes between healthy human individuals. The protocol was immunoSEQ multiplex PCR, while the TCRdb copy is restricted to in-frame clones and leaves out a portion. Among about 690,000 clones listed, less than 95% were seen once. Sequencing was done on a sample of memory CD8+ T cells from PBMCs. Subset meaning: CD45RO+ cells pooled with CCR7-negative TemRA cells. The receptors shown here come from a man younger than 30 in good health. Some clones in this sample may be carry-over from other donors' samples.

J is TRBJ1-2 and V is TRBV18; 11 bases are a match to TRBD1. Germline CDR1 and CDR2: KGHSH and LQKENI. Trimming at V came to 3 bases and at J to 3 bases, leaving 3 bases not matched to a gene. The CDR3 sequence is 15 residues long. The DNA of the CDR3 is TGTGCCAGCTCACCGCTGGGACAGGGGGACTATGGCTACACCTTC. This gives the protein CASSPLGQGDYGYTF. The whole variable domain, remainder taken from reference TRBV18 and TRBJ1-2, is NAGVMQNPRHLVRRRGQEARLRCSPMKGHSHVYWYRQLPEEGLKFMVYLQKENIIDESGMPKERFSAEFPKEGPSILRIQQVVRGDSAAYFCASSPLGQGDYGYTFGSGTRLTVV.

V usage is TRBV29-1 and J usage is TRBJ2-7, with unresolved D. Germline CDR1 SQVTM, CDR2 ANQGSEA. The ends were cut back, 3 bases at V and 2 bases at J, with 8 bases in the middle. This CDR3 has 12 amino acids. CDR3 nucleotides: TGCAGCGTTGATGATGGACCCTACGAGCAGTACTTC. This sequence encodes CSVDDGPYEQYF.

The rearrangement uses TRBV27 and TRBJ2-2; the D is unclear. This CDR3 is 12 amino acids long. CDR1 MNHEY and CDR2 SMNVEV come from the germline V gene (reference sequence). V was shortened by 4 bases and J by 8 bases, with 8 bases between the two germline ends. The CDR3, as DNA: TGTGCCAGCAGTTCCGGAGCGGGGGAGCTGTTTTTT. This gives the protein CASSSGAGELFF.

The count of this clone is one. The gene calls are TRBV7-8 and TRBJ2-7; possibly TRBD2 for D (5 bases). V gave up 5 bases and J gave up 1 base, with 18 bases separating them. CDR3 size: 16 residues. Germline values: CDR1 SGHVS, CDR2 FQNEAQ. The CDR3 protein is CASSPTRRGLSYEQYF. The DNA for the CDR3 is TGTGCCAGCAGCCCCACCCGGAGAGGGCTATCCTACGAGCAGTACTTC.

Turning to this clone: Within the sample, other DNA sequences also encode this same CDR3. The chain has TRBV27 and TRBJ2-1, with TRBD1 identical over 7 bases. V dropped 5 bases and J dropped 0; count of bases not matched to a gene: 4. Germline V CDR1 and CDR2: MNHEY, SMNVEV (reference sequence). The CDR3 is made up of 15 amino acids. CDR3 DNA sequence: TGTGCCAGCAGTCTACAGGGGAGCTCCTACAATGAGCAGTTCTTC. This gives the protein CASSLQGSSYNEQFF.

The rearrangement joins TRBV29-1 to TRBJ2-2, with 11 nucleotides matching TRBD1. Per germline, CDR1 SQVTM and CDR2 ANQGSEA. V lost 7 bases and J lost 7; bases outside the gene matches: 8. The CDR3 covers 14 residues. The CDR3 loop is CSAWTGGAIGELFF. The CDR3 DNA reads as TGCAGCGCCTGGACAGGGGGCGCAATCGGGGAGCTGTTTTTT.

J is TRBJ2-7 and V is TRBV13; 7 positions agree with TRBD2. After removal of 5 bases from V and 1 base from J, the junction contained 17 bases not matched to a gene. The CDR3 has 18 residues. From germline, CDR1 is PRHDT and CDR2 FYEKMQ (reference sequence). This CDR3 reads CASSRMGKGRDGSYEQYF. The CDR3 region has the DNA TGTGCCAGCAGCCGGATGGGAAAGGGGAGGGATGGATCCTACGAGCAGTACTTC.

This CDR3 reads CASSYSFEHGRTFF. The CDR3 nucleotides are TGTGCCAGCAGTTACTCTTTCGAACACGGCCGAACTTTCTTT. V is TRBV6-5 and J is TRBJ1-1, with D uncertain. Deletions cut 0 bases from V and 12 bases from J, with 17 bases between. The V gene's germline CDR1 is MNHEY and CDR2 SVGAGI. This CDR3 is 14 amino acids long.

This chain uses TRBV7-3 with TRBJ2-1; 8 nucleotides line up with TRBD2. Germline lookup yields CDR1 SGHTA and CDR2 FQGTGA. V dropped 3 bases and J dropped 5; count of bases not matched to a gene: 6. The CDR3 is 15 residues long. CDR3 nucleotide sequence: TGTGCCAGCAGCTTCAGCGGGAGCGGCGACAATGAGCAGTTCTTC. Protein: CASSFSGSGDNEQFF.

The rearrangement uses TRBV5-4 and TRBJ1-5; no reliable D call. This CDR3 is built from 13 residues. V lost 4 bases to trimming and J lost 9 bases, with 14 bases between them. Germline V CDR1 and CDR2: SGHNT, YYREEE (reference sequence). CDR3 amino acids: CASSQIHRRPQHF. The CDR3 region has the DNA TGTGCCAGCAGCCAAATCCACCGCCGGCCCCAGCATTTT.

V usage is TRBV28 and J usage is TRBJ2-1; D remains unclear. V lost 3 bases to trimming and J lost 2 bases, with 11 bases between them. This CDR3 spans 15 amino acids. Looked up from germline, CDR1 is MDHEN and CDR2 is SYDVKM. CDR3 loop: CASSFEAGPYNEQFF. The CDR3 nucleotides read TGTGCCAGCAGTTTTGAGGCAGGACCCTACAATGAGCAGTTCTTC.

The chain couples TRBV11-1 to TRBJ2-3, with D maybe TRBD2 (5 bases). Trimming stripped 5 bases from V and 6 bases from J, with 9 bases between. The V gene's germline CDR1 is SGHAT and CDR2 FQDESV (reference sequence). This CDR3 region has 12 residues. The CDR3 protein is CASSTGDDTQYF. The CDR3 nucleotides read TGTGCCAGCAGCACCGGGGATGATACGCAGTATTTT.

This clone was recorded a few times. Other DNA sequences of this sample code for an identical CDR3. The chain couples TRBV28 to TRBJ1-1; 7 bases are shared with TRBD1. The V segment lost 3 bases and the J segment 0 bases; nucleotides outside the gene matches: 1. Per germline, CDR1 MDHEN and CDR2 SYDVKM. The CDR3 is 14 amino acids. In DNA form, the CDR3 reads TGTGCCAGCAGTTTCGGGACAGTGAACACTGAAGCTTTCTTT. Translating it yields CASSFGTVNTEAFF.

V and J are TRBV11-2 and TRBJ2-5, with D perhaps TRBD2 (6 bases). Trimming pared 6 bases from V and 2 bases from J, leaving 19 bases between. Germline V gives CDR1 SGHAT, CDR2 FQNNGV. The CDR3 length is 16 residues. The CDR3 sequence is CASRSLQGGIQETQYF. CDR3 in DNA: TGTGCCAGCAGGTCTCTGCAGGGAGGTATTCAAGAGACCCAGTACTTC.

This clone occurred a few times. This sequence joins TRBV19 and TRBJ2-7; no firm D call. V dropped 6 bases and J dropped 7 bases, with 16 bases sitting between them. In germline, CDR1 is LNHDA, CDR2 SQIVND (reference sequence). The CDR3 runs to 13 residues. CDR3: CASRHPPFAEQYF. CDR3 DNA sequence: TGTGCCAGTAGACATCCCCCCTTCGCGGAGCAGTACTTC.

J is TRBJ2-5 and V is TRBV10-3; D not certain. The CDR3 runs 14 residues. The germline gives CDR1 ENHRY, CDR2 SYGVKD. The V end lost 2 bases, the J end lost 2 bases, and 9 bases lay between the germline ends. CDR3 bases: TGTGCCATCAGTGAGGATAGATTACAAGAGACCCAGTACTTC. As protein: CAISEDRLQETQYF.

This chain connects TRBV27 to TRBJ2-5; 10 bases agree with TRBD1. With V trimmed by 4 bases and J by 1 base, 6 bases remained unmatched. CDR1 and CDR2 (germline): MNHEY, SMNVEV (reference sequence). The CDR3 spans 16 residues. Here the CDR3 reads CASSSRTGGVQETQYF. The CDR3 coding sequence is TGTGCCAGCAGTTCCAGGACAGGGGGAGTCCAAGAGACCCAGTACTTC.

This sequence joins TRBV15 and TRBJ2-7, with 7 positions matching TRBD2. Trimming at V came to 3 bases and at J to 0 bases, leaving 5 bases not matched to a gene. The CDR3 length is 15 residues. Germline V gene sequence: CDR1 LNHNV, CDR2 YYDKDF (reference sequence). For the CDR3, the DNA is TGTGCCACCAGCAGGGAAAGGACTAGCTCCTACGAGCAGTACTTC. It is translated as CATSRERTSSYEQYF. Looking up the rest from reference TRBV15 and TRBJ2-7 gives the full variable domain: DAMVIQNPRYQVTQFGKPVTLSCSQTLNHNVMYWYQQKSSQAPKLLFHYYDKDFNNEADTPDNFQSRRPNTSFCFLDIRSPGLGDTAMYLCATSRERTSSYEQYFGPGTRLTVT.

This chain connects TRBV9 to TRBJ2-4, with D unresolved. CDR1 is SGDLS and CDR2 is YYNGEE in the germline V gene. The CDR3 has 16 amino acids. Trimming stripped 4 bases from V and 3 bases from J, with 17 bases between. The chain's CDR3 is CASSPPLAVDKNIQYF. For the CDR3, the DNA is TGTGCCAGCAGCCCCCCACTCGCGGTAGACAAAAACATTCAGTACTTC.

This chain joins TRBV5-1 and TRBJ2-1, with 8 nucleotides matching TRBD1. Germline V gene sequence: CDR1 SGHRS, CDR2 YFSETQ. The CDR3 has 15 amino acids. With 2 bases clipped from V and 4 bases from J, the junction kept 5 bases outside the gene matches. The CDR3 sequence is CASSFYQGAYNEQFF. CDR3 bases: TGCGCCAGCAGCTTCTACCAGGGGGCTTACAATGAGCAGTTCTTC.

The genes are TRBV28 and TRBJ2-1; possibly TRBD2 for D (6 bases). V lost 4 bases and J 7 bases, leaving 11 bases between the germline ends. Per germline, CDR1 MDHEN and CDR2 SYDVKM. This CDR3 is 13 amino acids long. The CDR3 sequence: CASSWGLANEQFF. The CDR3 coding sequence is TGTGCCAGCAGTTGGGGACTGGCTAATGAGCAGTTCTTC.

This sequence joins TRBV11-2 and TRBJ2-1; D unresolved. Trimming removed 5 bases at V and 8 bases at J, with 19 bases between. This CDR3 region has 15 residues. Germline CDR1 is SGHAT and CDR2 is FQNNGV. The CDR3: CASSRARPQFDEQFF. DNA of the CDR3: TGTGCCAGCAGCCGTGCGCGCCCACAGTTTGATGAGCAGTTCTTC.

The chain joins TRBV28 to TRBJ2-7; the match to TRBD2 covers 9 bases. The CDR3 spans 15 residues. V shed 2 bases, J shed 0 bases, and the junction held 2 bases outside the gene matches. Germline lookup yields CDR1 MDHEN and CDR2 SYDVKM. The CDR3 nucleotides are TGTGCCAGCAGTTTACTAGCGGGGAACTCCTACGAGCAGTACTTC. Its translation: CASSLLAGNSYEQYF.

The J gene is TRBJ2-1, the V gene TRBV28; D not resolved. Trimming stripped 2 bases from V and 4 bases from J, with 6 bases between. The CDR3 has 13 amino acids. CDR1 is MDHEN, CDR2 SYDVKM, per germline. CDR3 sequence: CASSLQAYNEQFF. The CDR3 bases are TGTGCCAGCAGTTTACAGGCTTACAATGAGCAGTTCTTC. The entire variable domain, with the rest obtained from reference TRBV28 and TRBJ2-1, is as follows: DVKVTQSSRYLVKRTGEKVFLECVQDMDHENMFWYRQDPGLGLRLIYFSYDVKMKEKGDIPEGYSVSREKKERFSLILESASTNQTSMYLCASSLQAYNEQFFGPGTRLTVL.

The chain links TRBV4-3 to TRBJ2-2; D may be TRBD2 (5 bases). Germline CDR1 reads LGHNA; CDR2 reads YSLEER. The CDR3 extends over 15 amino acids. Trimming shortened V by 3 bases and J by 3 bases, and 11 bases separated the two germline ends. Here the CDR3 reads CASSHLFGDTGELFF. Written as DNA, the CDR3 is TGCGCCAGCAGCCATCTTTTCGGGGACACCGGGGAGCTGTTTTTT.

The genes are TRBV10-3 and TRBJ2-7; D possibly corresponds to TRBD1 (6 bases). Germline V lookup: CDR1 ENHRY, CDR2 SYGVKD. V was pared by 1 base and J by 3 bases, with 13 bases between. This CDR3 region has 15 residues. CDR3 in amino acids: CAISEFRGGSYEQYF. Written as DNA, the CDR3 is TGTGCCATCAGTGAGTTTCGAGGGGGAAGCTACGAGCAGTACTTC.

The V call is TRBV5-4, the J call TRBJ2-7, with D hard to call. Trimming left V 0 bases short and J 0 bases short, with 7 bases between. Germline lookup yields CDR1 SGHNT and CDR2 YYREEE (reference sequence). The CDR3 is made up of 14 amino acids. CDR3 DNA sequence: TGTGCCAGCAGCTTGGAGCCGAGCTCCTACGAGCAGTACTTC. Translating it yields CASSLEPSSYEQYF.

The chain has TRBV18 and TRBJ2-6, with 9 bases matching TRBD1. This CDR3 is 19 amino acids long. V lost 3 bases to trimming and J lost 1 base; unmatched junction nucleotides: 10. Germline V gene data show CDR1 as KGHSH and CDR2 as LQKENI. As DNA, the CDR3 is TGTGCCAGCTCACCGCAGGGACAGGGAGAAGTATCTGGGGCCAACGTCCTGACTTTC. Translating gives CASSPQGQGEVSGANVLTF.

This clone came up once. The chain has TRBV5-4 and TRBJ2-7; 11 nucleotides agree with TRBD2. Germline V lookup: CDR1 SGHNT, CDR2 YYREEE (reference sequence). The CDR3 has 16 amino acids. The J segment lost 3 bases and the V segment lost 4 bases, leaving 9 bases of the junction unmatched. This CDR3 reads CASSGTTSGSFYEQYF. In nucleotides, the CDR3 is TGTGCCAGCAGCGGGACCACTAGCGGGAGCTTCTACGAGCAGTACTTC.